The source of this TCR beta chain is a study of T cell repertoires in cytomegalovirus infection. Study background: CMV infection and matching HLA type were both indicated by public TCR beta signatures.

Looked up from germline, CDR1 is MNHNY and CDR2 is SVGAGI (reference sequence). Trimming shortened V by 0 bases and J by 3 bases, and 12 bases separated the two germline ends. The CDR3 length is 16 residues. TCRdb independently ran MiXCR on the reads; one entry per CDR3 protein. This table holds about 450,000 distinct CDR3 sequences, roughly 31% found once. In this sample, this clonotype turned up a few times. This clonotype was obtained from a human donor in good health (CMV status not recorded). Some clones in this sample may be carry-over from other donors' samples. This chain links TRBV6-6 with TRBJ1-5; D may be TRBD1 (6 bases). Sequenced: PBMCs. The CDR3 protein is CASSYSQGPINQPQHF. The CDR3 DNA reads TGTGCCAGCAGTTACTCGCAGGGGCCGATCAATCAGCCCCAGCATTTT.